Listed here are 32 T cell receptor beta chains from one sample, sequenced in a study of T cell responses to AZD1222 COVID-19 vaccine. Produced via immunoSEQ multiplex PCR; TCRdb's table is partial and in-frame only. The sample lists over 130,000 clones, 93% occurring once. The material sequenced was peripheral blood, taken on day 0 of AZD1222 vaccination. The origin of the receptors is an adult in good health.

The chain joins TRBV3-1 (or the pseudogene TRBV3-2) to TRBJ2-1; D perhaps matches TRBD2 (5 bases). Germline V CDR1 and CDR2: LGHDT, YNNKEL (reference sequence). The CDR3 totals 14 residues. Trimming removed 4 bases at V and 15 bases at J, with 22 bases between. CDR3 region: CASSLSLRAESPFF. The CDR3 DNA sequence: TGTGCCAGCAGCCTCTCCCTGAGGGCCGAGTCCCCGTTCTTC.

V gene TRBV6-2 or TRBV6-3 combines with J gene TRBJ2-3; 7 nucleotides align to TRBD2. V dropped 6 bases and J dropped 6; count of bases not matched to a gene: 12. The CDR3 runs 15 residues. In germline, CDR1 is MNHEY, CDR2 SVGEGT. The DNA for the CDR3 is TGTGCCAGCAGCCCTACCCGGACTAGAGGTGATACGCAGTATTTT. It translates to CASSPTRTRGDTQYF.

This chain uses TRBV5-1 with TRBJ1-1; 7 bases map to TRBD1. The V gene's germline CDR1 is SGHRS and CDR2 YFSETQ. The CDR3 is 14 residues long. V lost 3 bases, J lost 3 bases, and 5 bases stayed unmatched. CDR3 in amino acids: CASSSGTAYTEAFF. CDR3 bases: TGCGCCAGCAGCTCCGGGACAGCTTACACTGAAGCTTTCTTT. The whole variable domain, remainder taken from reference TRBV5-1 and TRBJ1-1, is KAGVTQTPRYLIKTRGQQVTLSCSPISGHRSVSWYQQTPGQGLQFLFEYFSETQRNKGNFPGRFSGRQFSNSRSEMNVSTLELGDSALYLCASSSGTAYTEAFFGQGTRLTVV.

V gene TRBV19 combines with J gene TRBJ2-3; 8 nucleotides match TRBD2. This CDR3 comprises 12 residues. V dropped 4 bases and J dropped 7; count of bases not matched to a gene: 1. Germline CDR1 and CDR2: LNHDA and SQIVND (reference sequence). The CDR3 spells CASSTGGNTQYF. In nucleotides, the CDR3 is TGTGCCAGTAGTACGGGGGGGAATACGCAGTATTTT.

The chain couples TRBV2 to TRBJ2-1, with unresolved D. Trimming pared 8 bases from V and 7 bases from J, leaving 9 bases between. The CDR3 length is 11 residues. Per the germline V gene, CDR1 is SNHLY and CDR2 is FYNNEI. CDR3 sequence (DNA): TGTGCCAGCGGGGTTTGGAATGAGCAGTTCTTC. Its translation: CASGVWNEQFF.

The J gene is TRBJ2-7, the V gene TRBV6-6; 8 nucleotides align to TRBD2. Losses at the gene ends were 7 bases for V and 4 bases for J; bases not matched to a gene: 12. The CDR3 length is 15 residues. Germline V lookup: CDR1 MNHNY, CDR2 SVGAGI (reference sequence). The CDR3 sequence is CASTPRPAGEYEQYF. CDR3 in DNA: TGTGCCAGCACACCAAGACCAGCGGGGGAATACGAGCAGTACTTC.

DNA for the CDR3: TGTGCCAGCAGTTTTAAGGGGCGTAATGAGCAGTTCTTC. This translates into CASSFKGRNEQFF. V and J are TRBV12-3 or TRBV12-4 and TRBJ2-1, with D perhaps matching TRBD1 (5 bases). The CDR3 has 13 residues. The V and J ends lost 3 bases and 7 bases respectively, with 10 bases between them.

CDR3 coding DNA: TGTGCCAGCAGGCTAGCGGCCCACCTCTCCTACAATGAGCAGTTCTTC. It encodes CASRLAAHLSYNEQFF. The chain joins TRBV7-8 to TRBJ2-1, with 7 bases that match TRBD2. This CDR3 spans 16 amino acids. After removal of 6 bases from V and 0 bases from J, the junction contained 8 bases not matched to a gene. Germline-derived CDR1 and CDR2 are SGHVS and FQNEAQ.

The chain has TRBV5-4 and TRBJ2-2, with no clear D. Germline assignment: CDR1 SGHNT and CDR2 YYREEE (reference sequence). CDR3 length: 14 amino acids. Trimming pared 4 bases from V and 1 base from J, leaving 8 bases between. CDR3 in amino acids: CASSQELNTGELFF. As DNA, the CDR3 is TGTGCCAGCAGCCAGGAGCTGAACACCGGGGAGCTGTTTTTT.

The gene calls are TRBV7-2 and TRBJ1-1; 10 bases fit TRBD1. The CDR3 sequence is 17 residues long. V dropped 5 bases and J dropped 5; count of bases not matched to a gene: 14. From germline, CDR1 is SGHTA and CDR2 FQGNSA. The DNA for the CDR3 is TGTGCCAGCAGCGTTAGTATTTTTAGGACAGGGGGTACTGAAGCTTTCTTT. Translated, it gives CASSVSIFRTGGTEAFF.

V and J are TRBV2 and TRBJ1-2; a weak D match, TRBD1 (6 bases). CDR3 length: 13 residues. The germline V gene encodes CDR1 SNHLY and CDR2 FYNNEI. Trimming stripped 8 bases from V and 2 bases from J, with 12 bases between. CDR3 sequence: CASLGDRNYGYTF. DNA of the CDR3: TGTGCCAGCCTGGGAGACAGGAACTATGGCTACACCTTC.

The sample holds one count of this clone. V and J are TRBV14 and TRBJ2-7; 11 bases map to TRBD2. V shed 5 bases, J shed 2 bases, and the junction held 5 bases outside the gene matches. Germline V CDR1 and CDR2: SGHDN, FVKESK. The CDR3 runs to 15 residues. The CDR3 loop is CASSALGLAAYEQYF. In DNA form, the CDR3 reads TGTGCCAGCAGCGCACTGGGACTAGCGGCCTACGAGCAGTACTTC.

This chain links TRBV20-1 with TRBJ1-4, with a possible D match to TRBD1 (5 bases). Trimming took 3 bases from V and 13 from J, leaving 21 bases between them. Germline lookup yields CDR1 DFQATT and CDR2 SNEGSKA (reference sequence). CDR3 length equals 14 residues. The CDR3 region is CSASSQGARKRLFF. The CDR3 DNA reads as TGCAGTGCTAGTTCCCAAGGGGCCAGAAAAAGACTGTTTTTT.

Here the CDR3 reads CASSDLAGVKGEQFF. In DNA, the CDR3 is TGTGCCAGCAGTGATCTAGCGGGAGTAAAGGGGGAGCAGTTCTTC. This chain joins TRBV25-1 and TRBJ2-1, with TRBD2 matching over 10 bases. The germline V gene has CDR1 MGHDK and CDR2 SYGVNS. This CDR3 is 15 amino acids long. Germline trimming cut 3 bases from V and 10 bases from J; bases unmatched to any gene: 9.

The chain recombines TRBV19 with TRBJ1-5, with 7 bases fitting TRBD1. The CDR3 covers 16 residues. Germline loops: CDR1 LNHDA, CDR2 SQIVND (reference sequence). Unmatched junction bases numbered 11, after V lost 7 bases and J lost 2 bases. In DNA, the CDR3 is TGTGCCAGTACCTGGCAAGGGGGCTCGGGCAATCAGCCCCAGCATTTT. Translating gives CASTWQGGSGNQPQHF.

The chain recombines TRBV28 with TRBJ2-1, with 9 bases identical to TRBD1. Germline V lookup: CDR1 MDHEN, CDR2 SYDVKM. With 4 bases clipped from V and 5 bases from J, the junction kept 6 bases outside the gene matches. This CDR3 contains 15 residues. CDR3 DNA: TGTGCCAGCAGTTCCTACGGGACAGGGCACAATGAGCAGTTCTTC. Protein product: CASSSYGTGHNEQFF.

The chain carries TRBV4-3 and TRBJ2-7; D gene unclear. Deletions cut 0 bases from V and 2 bases from J, with 11 bases between. CDR3 length equals 15 residues. CDR1 is LGHNA and CDR2 is YSLEER in the germline V gene. CDR3 bases: TGCGCCAGCAGCCAAGATTGGCCATCAACCTACGAGCAGTACTTC. Translation: CASSQDWPSTYEQYF.

This sequence joins TRBV11-2 and TRBJ2-7, with TRBD1 identical over 12 bases. This CDR3 region has 16 residues. Germline V gene lookup returns CDR1 SGHAT and CDR2 FQNNGV. The J segment lost 4 bases and the V segment lost 3 bases, leaving 7 bases of the junction unmatched. CDR3 residues: CASSFAGTGGPYEQYF. The CDR3 DNA sequence: TGTGCCAGCAGCTTCGCCGGGACAGGGGGCCCATACGAGCAGTACTTC.

This chain connects TRBV6-2 or TRBV6-3 to TRBJ1-5; a possible D gene is TRBD1 (5 bases). The CDR3 sequence is 13 residues long. Germline CDR1 MNHEY, CDR2 SVGEGT. V lost 5 bases to trimming and J lost 6 bases, with 11 bases between them. For the CDR3, the DNA is TGTGCCAGCAGTGGGCCGGGGGTTCAGCCCCAGCATTTT. Protein: CASSGPGVQPQHF.

This clone was observed a few times. The chain couples TRBV7-8 to TRBJ2-7; the match to TRBD1 covers 7 bases. The germline CDR1 and CDR2 sequences are SGHVS and FQNEAQ. CDR3 length: 14 amino acids. V lost 3 bases and J lost 2; bases outside the gene matches: 4. The CDR3 spells CASSLNRGPYEQYF. CDR3 nucleotides: TGTGCCAGCAGCTTGAACAGGGGCCCCTACGAGCAGTACTTC.

This chain connects TRBV7-2 to TRBJ1-1; 7 bases fit TRBD1. This CDR3 has 15 residues. Looked up from germline, CDR1 is SGHTA and CDR2 is FQGNSA. The V gene end was trimmed by 3 bases and the J gene end by 4 bases; junction bases not matched to a gene: 8. Written as DNA, the CDR3 is TGTGCCAGCAGCTTCGGTAGGGGGCGCGGCACTGAAGCTTTCTTT. Its protein product is CASSFGRGRGTEAFF. Full variable domain (outside the CDR3, taken from reference TRBV7-2 and TRBJ1-1): GAGVSQSPSNKVTEKGKDVELRCDPISGHTALYWYRQSLGQGLEFLIYFQGNSAPDKSGLPSDRFSAERTGGSVSTLTIQRTQQEDSAVYLCASSFGRGRGTEAFFGQGTRLTVV.

The chain uses TRBV7-8 and TRBJ1-1; unclear D gene. CDR1 and CDR2 (germline): SGHVS, FQNEAQ. The germline V and J ends were trimmed by 4 bases and 3 bases, with 15 bases remaining between them. CDR3 length: 15 residues. The CDR3 nucleotides are TGTGCCAGCAGCTCCGGCGGGCCTCCACACACTGAAGCTTTCTTT. Encoded protein: CASSSGGPPHTEAFF.

The table lists this clone with a count of one. This chain uses TRBV5-1 with TRBJ1-2, with D unclear. CDR1 and CDR2 from the germline V gene are SGHRS and YFSETQ. V lost 0 bases to trimming and J lost 2 bases, with 8 bases between them. The CDR3 contains 14 residues. The DNA of the CDR3 is TGCGCCAGCAGCTTGGGGGGTCAGAACTATGGCTACACCTTC. It encodes CASSLGGQNYGYTF.

This sequence joins TRBV12-3 or TRBV12-4 and TRBJ2-7; TRBD2 matches 10 bases. V was clipped by 7 bases and J by 3 bases; unmatched bases: 3. The CDR3 totals 13 residues. The CDR3 here is CASTPSGSYEQYF. The CDR3 nucleotides read TGTGCCAGCACCCCTAGCGGGAGCTACGAGCAGTACTTC.

The J gene is TRBJ1-3, the V gene TRBV18; D may be TRBD1 (6 bases). Germline V CDR1 and CDR2: KGHSH, LQKENI. Deletions cut 6 bases from V and 2 bases from J, with 26 bases between. The CDR3 length is 19 residues. The CDR3 coding sequence is TGTGCCAGCTCCCCTTGGGGGGGGGTCGCAGGGGAGGCTGGAAACACCATATATTTT. It translates to CASSPWGGVAGEAGNTIYF.

This chain connects TRBV9 to TRBJ2-1, with 10 bases aligning to TRBD1. Trimming took 3 bases from V and 1 from J; bases not matched to a gene: 4. Germline-derived CDR1 and CDR2 are SGDLS and YYNGEE. This CDR3 spans 16 amino acids. CDR3 DNA: TGTGCCAGCAGCGGTCGACAGGGGGCATCCTACAATGAGCAGTTCTTC. Its translation: CASSGRQGASYNEQFF.

The rearrangement links TRBV5-1 to TRBJ2-1, with D possibly TRBD1 on 6 matching bases. CDR1 and CDR2 (germline): SGHRS, YFSETQ. This CDR3 comprises 16 residues. Trimming stripped 4 bases from V and 0 bases from J, with 14 bases between. The CDR3 here is CASSQDRISSYNEQFF. The CDR3 DNA sequence: TGCGCCAGCAGCCAGGACAGAATTAGCTCCTACAATGAGCAGTTCTTC.

The genes are TRBV2 and TRBJ1-4; D may be TRBD1 (5 bases). The CDR3 loop spans 18 amino acids. CDR1 and CDR2 (germline): SNHLY, FYNNEI. Trimming shortened V by 6 bases and J by 0 bases, and 20 bases separated the two germline ends. CDR3 residues: CASSVRDRDEATNEKLFF. CDR3 coding DNA: TGTGCCAGCAGCGTTCGTGACCGGGACGAGGCAACTAATGAAAAACTGTTTTTT.

The V and J genes are TRBV3-1 (or the pseudogene TRBV3-2) and TRBJ1-2, with D perhaps matching TRBD1 (5 bases). The CDR3 contains 14 residues. With 4 bases removed from V and 3 bases from J, the gap between germline ends came to 12 bases. Germline V gene sequence: CDR1 LGHDT, CDR2 YNNKEL (reference sequence). The CDR3 loop reads CASSPSQEYYGYTF. CDR3 bases: TGTGCCAGCAGCCCCTCACAGGAATACTATGGCTACACCTTC.

The chain links TRBV5-5 to TRBJ1-1; D uncertain. Germline loops: CDR1 SGHKS, CDR2 YYEKEE (reference sequence). Trimming cost V 0 bases and J 5 bases, with 8 bases left between them. The length of the CDR3 is 13 residues. The CDR3 DNA sequence: TGTGCCAGCAGCTTGGCCCGGTATACTGAAGCTTTCTTT. Translated: CASSLARYTEAFF. The full variable domain, its missing parts supplied by reference TRBV5-5 and TRBJ1-1, is DAGVTQSPTHLIKTRGQQVTLRCSPISGHKSVSWYQQVLGQGPQFIFQYYEKEERGRGNFPDRFSARQFPNYSSELNVNALLLGDSALYLCASSLARYTEAFFGQGTRLTVV.

This chain uses TRBV27 with TRBJ1-5, with 10 bases matching TRBD1. The CDR3 is 17 residues long. Germline V gene sequence: CDR1 MNHEY, CDR2 SMNVEV (reference sequence). Trimming cost V 0 bases and J 6 bases; bases outside gene matches: 8. CDR3 bases: TGTGCCAGCAGTTTATCGGGCGGAGGGACAGGGGTTCAGCCCCAGCATTTT. It yields the protein CASSLSGGGTGVQPQHF.

V and J are TRBV5-1 and TRBJ1-6; possible D gene TRBD1, 5 bases. This CDR3 is built from 15 residues. Trimming cost V 1 base and J 7 bases, with 12 bases left between them. The germline gives CDR1 SGHRS, CDR2 YFSETQ. Here the CDR3 reads CASSLRTGGNSPLHF. The CDR3 DNA is TGCGCCAGCAGCTTGCGTACAGGTGGGAATTCACCCCTCCACTTT.